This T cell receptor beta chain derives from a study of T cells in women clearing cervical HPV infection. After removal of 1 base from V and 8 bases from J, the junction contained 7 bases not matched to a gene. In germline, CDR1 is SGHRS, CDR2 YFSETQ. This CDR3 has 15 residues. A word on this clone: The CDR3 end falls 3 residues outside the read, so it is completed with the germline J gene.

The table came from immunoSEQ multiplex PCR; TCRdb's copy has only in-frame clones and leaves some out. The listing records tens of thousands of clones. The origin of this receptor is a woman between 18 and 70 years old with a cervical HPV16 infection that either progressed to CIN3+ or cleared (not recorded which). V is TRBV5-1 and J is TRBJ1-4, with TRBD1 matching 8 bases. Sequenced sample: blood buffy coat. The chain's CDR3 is CASSLTAGGEEKLFF. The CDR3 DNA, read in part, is TGCGCCAGCAGCTTGACGGCAGGGGGCGAAGAAAAA. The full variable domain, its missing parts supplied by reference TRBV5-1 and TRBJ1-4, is KAGVTQTPRYLIKTRGQQVTLSCSPISGHRSVSWYQQTPGQGLQFLFEYFSETQRNKGNFPGRFSGRQFSNSRSEMNVSTLELGDSALYLCASSLTAGGEEKLFFGSGTQLSVL.